The TCR beta chain described here comes from a study of OX40 agonist ivuxolimab in advanced cancers. Study-wide context: The diagnoses of dose-escalation patients were hepatocellular carcinoma, melanoma, renal cell or head and neck cancer. Aged 23 to 79 with a mean of approximately 57 years, they were more than 80% male.

Here immunoSEQ multiplex PCR was the method, and the copy in TCRdb shows in-frame clones only, minus some. The sample comprises approximately 13,000 clones, over 70% of which are singletons, and less than 25% rests with the top ten. Comments on this clone: The antigen is unknown.

Findings and caveats of the study: Relatively little clonal expansion, among the lowest observed, appeared in partial responders at 0.1-3.0 mg/kg. Both blood CD4+ and CD8+ T cells showed clonal growth by week 6 at 0.1 to 3.0 mg/kg.

This TCR was sampled from an adult with an advanced solid tumor such as melanoma, head and neck, liver or kidney cancer. Sample: CD4+ or CD8+ T cells sorted from blood, taken in a trial of the OX40 agonist ivuxolimab.

Here the CDR3 DNA reads TGTGCCAGCAGCTTAGATATGGGTTTCGACTATGGCTACACCTTC. Translating it yields CASSLDMGFDYGYTF. The chain uses TRBV7-9 and TRBJ1-2; no reliable D call. Looked up from germline, CDR1 is SEHNR and CDR2 is FQNEAQ (reference sequence). The CDR3 has 15 amino acids. Trimming stripped 1 base from V and 3 bases from J, with 12 bases between.